The entry below gives a single T cell receptor beta chain sequence along with its context. Antigen specificity is unknown. This CDR3 spans 15 amino acids. Trimming left V 7 bases short and J 3 bases short, with 15 bases between. Germline CDR1 SGHTA, CDR2 FQGTGA. PCR was performed using 60 Vbeta and 13 Jbeta primers. Profiled with immunoSEQ multiplex PCR; TCRdb holds only in-frame clones, not every one. The sample lists roughly 130,000 clones; around four fifths were seen once. This sample is drawn from a study of cytomegalovirus exposure and HLA in healthy donors. Whole-study context: Membership in the Caucasian-associated ancestry cluster was found for 81% of almost 400 genotyped donors. General observations from the study: Among TCR beta chains, those listed as cytomegalovirus-associated numbered around 160.

The TCR sequence derives from a human donor in good health. The chain employs TRBV7-3 and TRBJ2-2, with D perhaps TRBD2 (6 bases). Sequencing input: PBMCs. In DNA form, the CDR3 reads TGTGCCAGCAATGGGGGGTTCTTGGACACCGGGGAGCTGTTTTTT. Residues: CASNGGFLDTGELFF.